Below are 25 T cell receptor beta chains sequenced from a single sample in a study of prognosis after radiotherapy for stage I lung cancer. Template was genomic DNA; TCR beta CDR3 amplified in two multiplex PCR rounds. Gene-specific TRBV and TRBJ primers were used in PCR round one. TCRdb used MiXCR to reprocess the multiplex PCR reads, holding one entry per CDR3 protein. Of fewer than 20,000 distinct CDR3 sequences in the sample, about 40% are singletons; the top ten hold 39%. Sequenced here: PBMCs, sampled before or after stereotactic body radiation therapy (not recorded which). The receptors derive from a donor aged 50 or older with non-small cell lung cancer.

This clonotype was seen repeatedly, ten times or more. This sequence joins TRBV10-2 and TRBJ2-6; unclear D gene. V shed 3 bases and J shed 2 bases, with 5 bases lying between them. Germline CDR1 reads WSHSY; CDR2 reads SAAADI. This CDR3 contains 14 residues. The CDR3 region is CASSERAGANVLTF. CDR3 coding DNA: TGCGCCAGCAGTGAAAGGGCTGGGGCCAACGTCCTGACTTTC.

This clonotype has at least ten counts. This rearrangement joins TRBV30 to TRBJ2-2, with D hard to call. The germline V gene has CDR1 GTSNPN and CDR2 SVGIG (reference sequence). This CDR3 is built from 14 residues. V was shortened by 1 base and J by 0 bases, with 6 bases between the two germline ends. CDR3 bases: TGTGCCTGGAGTGCATTTGCGAACACCGGGGAGCTGTTTTTT. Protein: CAWSAFANTGELFF.

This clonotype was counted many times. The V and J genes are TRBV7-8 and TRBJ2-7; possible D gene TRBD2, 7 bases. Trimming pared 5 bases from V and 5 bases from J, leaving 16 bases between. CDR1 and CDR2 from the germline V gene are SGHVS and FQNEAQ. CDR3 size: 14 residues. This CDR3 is CASSGSPGGNEQYF. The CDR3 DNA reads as TGTGCCAGCAGCGGATCCCCGGGGGGCAACGAGCAGTACTTC.

The CDR3 nucleotides are TGTGCCAGCAGTCTAGGGACTAGCGGGACAAATGAGCAGTTCTTC. This codes for CASSLGTSGTNEQFF. The rearrangement links TRBV6-2 or TRBV6-3 to TRBJ2-1; 13 bases agree with TRBD2. Looked up from germline, CDR1 is MNHEY and CDR2 is SVGEGT. CDR3 size: 15 residues. The trim removed 5 bases at V and 7 bases at J, leaving 5 bases unmatched.

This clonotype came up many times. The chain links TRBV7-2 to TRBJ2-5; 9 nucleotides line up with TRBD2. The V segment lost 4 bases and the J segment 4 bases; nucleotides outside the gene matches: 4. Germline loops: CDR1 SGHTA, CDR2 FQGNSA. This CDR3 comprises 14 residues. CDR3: CASSSRGGRETQYF. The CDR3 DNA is TGTGCCAGCAGCTCGCGGGGGGGTAGAGAGACCCAGTACTTC.

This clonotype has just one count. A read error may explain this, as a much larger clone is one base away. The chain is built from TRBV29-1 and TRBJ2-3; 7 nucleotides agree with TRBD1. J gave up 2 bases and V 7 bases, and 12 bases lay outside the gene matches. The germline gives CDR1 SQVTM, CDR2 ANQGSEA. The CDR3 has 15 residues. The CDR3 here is CSGQGGAPVTDTQYF. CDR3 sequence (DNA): TGCAGCGGCCAAGGGGGCGCCCCTGTCACAGATACGCAGTATTTT.

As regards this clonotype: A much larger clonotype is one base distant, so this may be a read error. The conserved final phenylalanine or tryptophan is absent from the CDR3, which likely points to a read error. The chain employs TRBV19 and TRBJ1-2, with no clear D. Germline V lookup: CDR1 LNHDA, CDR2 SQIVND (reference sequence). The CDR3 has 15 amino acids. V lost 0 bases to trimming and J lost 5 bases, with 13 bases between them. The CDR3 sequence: CASSIDKRWDYGYTL. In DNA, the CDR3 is TGTGCCAGTAGTATAGACAAGCGTTGGGATTATGGCTACACCCTC.

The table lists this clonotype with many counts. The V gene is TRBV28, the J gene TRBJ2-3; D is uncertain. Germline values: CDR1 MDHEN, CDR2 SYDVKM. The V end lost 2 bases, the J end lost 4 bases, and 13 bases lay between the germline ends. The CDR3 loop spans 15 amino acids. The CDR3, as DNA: TGTGCCAGCAGTTTACTCCAATGGGGTTCAGATACGCAGTATTTT. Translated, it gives CASSLLQWGSDTQYF.

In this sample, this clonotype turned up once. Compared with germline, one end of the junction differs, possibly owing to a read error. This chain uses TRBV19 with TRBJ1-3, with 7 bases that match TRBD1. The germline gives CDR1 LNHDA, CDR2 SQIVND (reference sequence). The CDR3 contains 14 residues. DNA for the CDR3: TGTGCCAGTAGTACCAATTACAGGGGAAGCACCATATATTTT. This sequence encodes CASSTNYRGSTIYF.

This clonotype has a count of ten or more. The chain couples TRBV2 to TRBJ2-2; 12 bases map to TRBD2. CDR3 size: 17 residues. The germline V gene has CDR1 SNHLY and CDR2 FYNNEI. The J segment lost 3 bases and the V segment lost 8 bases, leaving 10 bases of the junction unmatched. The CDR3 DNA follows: TGTGCCAGCCGGCGACTAGCGGGAGCGCTAGACACCGGGGAGCTGTTTTTT. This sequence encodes CASRRLAGALDTGELFF.

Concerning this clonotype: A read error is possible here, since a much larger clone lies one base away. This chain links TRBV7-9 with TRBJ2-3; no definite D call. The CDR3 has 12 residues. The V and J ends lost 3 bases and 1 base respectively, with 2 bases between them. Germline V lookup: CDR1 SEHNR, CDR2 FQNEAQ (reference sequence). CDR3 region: CASSFGTDTQYF. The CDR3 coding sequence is TGTGCCAGCAGCTTTGGCACAGATACGCAGTATTTT.

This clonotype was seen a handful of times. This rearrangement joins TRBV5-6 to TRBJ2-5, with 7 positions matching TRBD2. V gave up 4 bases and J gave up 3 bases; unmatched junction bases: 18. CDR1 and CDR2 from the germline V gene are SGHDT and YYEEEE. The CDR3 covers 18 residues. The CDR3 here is CASSRLSGYGLTEETQYF. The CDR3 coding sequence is TGTGCCAGCAGCCGACTTAGCGGGTACGGGCTAACTGAAGAGACCCAGTACTTC.

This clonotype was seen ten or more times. The CDR3 here is CSASTEYQPQHF. The CDR3, as DNA: TGCAGTGCTAGCACAGAATATCAGCCCCAGCATTTT. The V and J genes are TRBV20-1 and TRBJ1-5; D is unresolved. Germline V gene sequence: CDR1 DFQATT, CDR2 SNEGSKA (reference sequence). Trimming cost V 3 bases and J 5 bases, with 8 bases left between them. The CDR3 extends over 12 amino acids.

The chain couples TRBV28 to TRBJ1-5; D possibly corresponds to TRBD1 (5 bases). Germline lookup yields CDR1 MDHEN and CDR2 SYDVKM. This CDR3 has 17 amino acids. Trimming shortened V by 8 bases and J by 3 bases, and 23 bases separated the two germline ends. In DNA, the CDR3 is TGTGCCAGCGAGTCCGTCAGGGTCGTTAATATCAATCAGCCCCAGCATTTT. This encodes CASESVRVVNINQPQHF.

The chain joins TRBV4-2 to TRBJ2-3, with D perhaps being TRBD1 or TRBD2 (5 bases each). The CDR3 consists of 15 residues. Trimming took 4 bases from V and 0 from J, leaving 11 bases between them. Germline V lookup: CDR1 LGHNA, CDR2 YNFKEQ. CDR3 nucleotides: TGTGCCAGCAGCCTAACCGGGGCTAGCACAGATACGCAGTATTTT. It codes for CASSLTGASTDTQYF.

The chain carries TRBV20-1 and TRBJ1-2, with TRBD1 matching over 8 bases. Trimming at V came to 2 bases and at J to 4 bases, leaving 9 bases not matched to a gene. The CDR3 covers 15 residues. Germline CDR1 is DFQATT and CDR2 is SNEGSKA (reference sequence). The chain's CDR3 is CSARLAGGKGYGYTF. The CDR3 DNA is TGCAGTGCTAGACTGGCAGGGGGCAAAGGCTATGGCTACACCTTC.

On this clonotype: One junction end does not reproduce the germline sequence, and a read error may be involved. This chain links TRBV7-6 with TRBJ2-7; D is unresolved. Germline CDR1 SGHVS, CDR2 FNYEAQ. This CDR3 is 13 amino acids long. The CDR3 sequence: CASRLDDFYEQHF. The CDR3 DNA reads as TGTGCCAGCAGATTAGATGACTTCTACGAGCAGCACTTC.

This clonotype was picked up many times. The chain's CDR3 is CAWSVGVGSNQPQHF. CDR3 nucleotide sequence: TGTGCCTGGAGTGTAGGGGTGGGGAGCAATCAGCCCCAGCATTTT. The chain recombines TRBV30 with TRBJ1-5, with a weak D call TRBD1 (5 bases). The V gene's germline CDR1 is GTSNPN and CDR2 SVGIG (reference sequence). The CDR3 sequence is 15 residues long. V dropped 0 bases and J dropped 1 base, with 10 bases sitting between them.

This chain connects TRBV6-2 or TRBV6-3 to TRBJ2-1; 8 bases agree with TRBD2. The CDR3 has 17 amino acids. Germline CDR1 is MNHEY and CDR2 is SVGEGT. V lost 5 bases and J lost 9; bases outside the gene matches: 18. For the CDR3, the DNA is TGTGCCAGCAGTGAACCCCCCCCGGGACCGGGGGGGGGTGAGCAGTTCTTC. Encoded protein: CASSEPPPGPGGGEQFF.

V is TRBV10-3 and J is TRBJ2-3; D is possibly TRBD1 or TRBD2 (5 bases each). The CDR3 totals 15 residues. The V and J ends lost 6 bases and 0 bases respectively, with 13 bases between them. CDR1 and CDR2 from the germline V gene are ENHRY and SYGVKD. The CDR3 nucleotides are TGTGCCATCAGATTGGGGGATAGGAGCACAGATACGCAGTATTTT. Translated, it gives CAIRLGDRSTDTQYF.

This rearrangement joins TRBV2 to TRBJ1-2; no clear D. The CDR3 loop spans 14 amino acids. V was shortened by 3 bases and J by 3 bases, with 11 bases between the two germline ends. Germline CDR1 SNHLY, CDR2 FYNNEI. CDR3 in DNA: TGTGCCAGCAGTGATTTTGTTGGCGACTATGGCTACACCTTC. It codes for CASSDFVGDYGYTF.

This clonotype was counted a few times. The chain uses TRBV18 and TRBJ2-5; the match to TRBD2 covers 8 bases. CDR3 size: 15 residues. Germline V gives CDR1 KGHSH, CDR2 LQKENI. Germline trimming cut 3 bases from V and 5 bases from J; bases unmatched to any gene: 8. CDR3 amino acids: CASSPSGSMMETQYF. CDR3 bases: TGTGCCAGCTCACCCAGCGGGAGCATGATGGAGACCCAGTACTTC.

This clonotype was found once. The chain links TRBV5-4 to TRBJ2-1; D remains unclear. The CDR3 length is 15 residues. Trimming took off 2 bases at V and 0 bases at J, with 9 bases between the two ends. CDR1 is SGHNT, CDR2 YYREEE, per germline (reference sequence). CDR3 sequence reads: CASSFGASSYNEQFF. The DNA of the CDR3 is TGTGCCAGCAGCTTCGGCGCTAGCTCCTACAATGAGCAGTTCTTC.

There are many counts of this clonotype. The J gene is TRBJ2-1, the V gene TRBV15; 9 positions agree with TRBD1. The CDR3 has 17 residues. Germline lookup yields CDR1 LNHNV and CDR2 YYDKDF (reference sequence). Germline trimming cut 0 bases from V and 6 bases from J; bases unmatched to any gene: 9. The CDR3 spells CATSRDWGQGGLNEQFF. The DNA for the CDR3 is TGTGCCACCAGCAGAGATTGGGGACAGGGAGGGCTCAATGAGCAGTTCTTC.

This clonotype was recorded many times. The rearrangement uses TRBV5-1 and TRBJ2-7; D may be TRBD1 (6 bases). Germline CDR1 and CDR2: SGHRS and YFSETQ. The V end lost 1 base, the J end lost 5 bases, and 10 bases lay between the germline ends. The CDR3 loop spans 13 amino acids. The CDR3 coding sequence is TGCGCCAGCAGCTTGAGACAGGAGGACGAGCAGTACTTC. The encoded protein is CASSLRQEDEQYF.